This T cell receptor beta chain was retrieved from a study of T cell responses to AZD1222 COVID-19 vaccine. Whole-study results and caveats: The peak T cell response came first, and repertoires were sampled only after it.

The method was immunoSEQ multiplex PCR; TCRdb's version includes in-frame clones alone and lacks a portion of them. The top ten clones hold around 2% of a sample with about 180,000 clones, approximately 91% of them seen once. CDR3 size: 11 residues. The germline V gene has CDR1 SGHNT and CDR2 YYREEE (reference sequence). Germline trimming cut 4 bases from V and 9 bases from J; bases unmatched to any gene: 3. The count of this clone is one. The antigen is unknown. This receptor was taken from an adult in good health. The rearrangement joins TRBV5-4 to TRBJ1-2, with 7 nucleotides matching TRBD1. The sample was peripheral blood, taken on day 0 of AZD1222 vaccination. The CDR3: CASSRDSRYTF. DNA of the CDR3: TGTGCCAGCAGCCGGGACAGCCGCTACACCTTC. The full variable domain, its missing parts supplied by reference TRBV5-4 and TRBJ1-2, is ETGVTQSPTHLIKTRGQQVTLRCSSQSGHNTVSWYQQALGQGPQFIFQYYREEENGRGNFPPRFSGLQFPNYSSELNVNALELDDSALYLCASSRDSRYTFGSGTRLTVV.